This T cell receptor beta chain came from a study of T-cell reconstitution after alpha-beta-depleted transplantation in children. Study-wide results and limits: At around two months after transplant, the alpha-beta T cells were reportedly derived from several hundred expanded clones that came from non-depleted graft cells. Newly made T cells mostly supplied T-cell counts and diversity one year after transplant. TCRbeta diversity was high at day 60 in some patients (a result of surviving recipient T cells and thymic progenitors).

Unique molecular identifiers tagged the TCRbeta library. Each CDR3 protein is one row after TCRdb ran MiXCR on the PCR reads. The sample contains 580,000 or so distinct CDR3 sequences, about 23% of which appear only once. The CDR3 extends over 13 amino acids. V was pared by 6 bases and J by 1 base, with 6 bases between. This clonotype showed up many times. Its specificity is not known. This chain uses TRBV12-3 or TRBV12-4 with TRBJ2-2; D gene uncertain. The specimen was PBMCs, mostly from graft donor cells, collected 360 days after TCRalphabeta/CD19-depleted stem cell transplant. The TCR comes from a boy younger than two who had a stem cell transplant for acute myeloid leukemia, so the T cells may come from the graft donor. CDR3 nucleotides: TGTGCCAGCAGACTCTTGAACACCGGGGAGCTGTTTTTT. Residues: CASRLLNTGELFF.